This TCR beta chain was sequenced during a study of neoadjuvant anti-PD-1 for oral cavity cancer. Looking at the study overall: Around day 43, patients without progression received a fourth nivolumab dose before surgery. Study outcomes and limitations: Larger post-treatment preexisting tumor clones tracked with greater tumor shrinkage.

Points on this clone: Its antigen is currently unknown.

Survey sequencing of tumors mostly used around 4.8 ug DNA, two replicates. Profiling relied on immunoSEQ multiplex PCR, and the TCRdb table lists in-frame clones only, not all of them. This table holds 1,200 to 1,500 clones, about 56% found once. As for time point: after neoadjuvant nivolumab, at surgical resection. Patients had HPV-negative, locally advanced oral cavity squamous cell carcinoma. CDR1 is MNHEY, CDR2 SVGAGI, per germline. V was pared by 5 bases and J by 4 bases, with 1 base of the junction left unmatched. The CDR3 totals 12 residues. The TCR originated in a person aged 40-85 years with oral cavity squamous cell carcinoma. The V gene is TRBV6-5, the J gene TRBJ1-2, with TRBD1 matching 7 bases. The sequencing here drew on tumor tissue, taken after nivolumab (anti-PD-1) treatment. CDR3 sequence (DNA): TGTGCCAGCAGTCAGGGGGTCTATGGCTACACCTTC. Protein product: CASSQGVYGYTF.